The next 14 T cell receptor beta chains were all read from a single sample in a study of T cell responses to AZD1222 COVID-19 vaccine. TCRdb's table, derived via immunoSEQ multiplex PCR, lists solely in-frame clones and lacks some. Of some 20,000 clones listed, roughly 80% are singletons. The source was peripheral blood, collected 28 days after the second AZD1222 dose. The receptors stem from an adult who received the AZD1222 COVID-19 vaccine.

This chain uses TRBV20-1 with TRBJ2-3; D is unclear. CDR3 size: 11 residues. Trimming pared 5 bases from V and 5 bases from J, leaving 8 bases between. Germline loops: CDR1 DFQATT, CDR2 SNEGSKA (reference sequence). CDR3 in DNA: TGCAGTGCTGAACACCAAGATACGCAGTATTTT. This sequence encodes CSAEHQDTQYF.

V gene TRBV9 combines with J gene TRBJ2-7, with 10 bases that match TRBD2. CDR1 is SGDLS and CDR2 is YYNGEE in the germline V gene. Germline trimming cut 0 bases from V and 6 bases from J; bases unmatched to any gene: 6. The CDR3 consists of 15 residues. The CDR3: CASSVEGSGRREQYF. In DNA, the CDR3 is TGTGCCAGCAGCGTAGAGGGTAGCGGGAGGCGCGAGCAGTACTTC.

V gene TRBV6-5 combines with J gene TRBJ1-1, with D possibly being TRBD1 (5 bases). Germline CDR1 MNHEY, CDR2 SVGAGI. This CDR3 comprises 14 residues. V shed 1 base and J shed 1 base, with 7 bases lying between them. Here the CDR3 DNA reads TGTGCCAGCAGTTACTACGGACAGAACACTGAAGCTTTCTTT. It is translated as CASSYYGQNTEAFF.

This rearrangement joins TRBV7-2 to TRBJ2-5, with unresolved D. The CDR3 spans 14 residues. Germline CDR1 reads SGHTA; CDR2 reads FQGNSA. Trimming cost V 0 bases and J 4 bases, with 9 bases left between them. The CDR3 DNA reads TGTGCCAGCAGCTTAGCGGGATCCCTAGAGACCCAGTACTTC. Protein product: CASSLAGSLETQYF.

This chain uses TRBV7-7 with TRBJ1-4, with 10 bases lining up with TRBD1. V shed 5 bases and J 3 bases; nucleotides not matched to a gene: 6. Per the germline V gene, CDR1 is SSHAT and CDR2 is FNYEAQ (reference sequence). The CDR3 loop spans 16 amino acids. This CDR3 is CASSPGQGQPNEKLFF. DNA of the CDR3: TGTGCCAGCAGCCCGGGACAGGGGCAGCCTAATGAAAAACTGTTTTTT.

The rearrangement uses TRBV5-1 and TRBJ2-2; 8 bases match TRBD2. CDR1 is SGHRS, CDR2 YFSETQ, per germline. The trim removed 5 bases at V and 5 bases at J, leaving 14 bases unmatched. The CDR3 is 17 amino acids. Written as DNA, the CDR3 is TGCGCCAGCAGTTCCCGGGGAAGCGGGAGTGTTACCGGGGAGCTGTTTTTT. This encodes CASSSRGSGSVTGELFF.

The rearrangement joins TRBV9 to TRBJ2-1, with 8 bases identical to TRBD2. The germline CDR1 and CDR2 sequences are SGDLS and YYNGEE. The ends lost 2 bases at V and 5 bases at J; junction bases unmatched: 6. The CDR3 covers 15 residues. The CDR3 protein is CASSVTGTRNNEQFF. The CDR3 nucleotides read TGTGCCAGCAGCGTCACCGGGACTAGGAACAATGAGCAGTTCTTC.

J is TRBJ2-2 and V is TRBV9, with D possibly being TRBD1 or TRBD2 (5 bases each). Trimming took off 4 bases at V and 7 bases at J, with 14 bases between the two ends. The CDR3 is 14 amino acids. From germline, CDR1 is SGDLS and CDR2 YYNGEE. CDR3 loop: CASSLRPGGGELFF. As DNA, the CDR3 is TGTGCCAGCAGCTTGAGACCTGGGGGCGGGGAGCTGTTTTTT.

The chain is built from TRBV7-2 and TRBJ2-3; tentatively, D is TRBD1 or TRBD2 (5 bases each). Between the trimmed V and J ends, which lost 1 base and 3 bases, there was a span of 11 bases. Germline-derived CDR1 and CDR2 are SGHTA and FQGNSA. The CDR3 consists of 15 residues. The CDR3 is CASSLGYGATDTQYF. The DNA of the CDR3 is TGTGCCAGCAGCTTAGGATACGGGGCTACAGATACGCAGTATTTT.

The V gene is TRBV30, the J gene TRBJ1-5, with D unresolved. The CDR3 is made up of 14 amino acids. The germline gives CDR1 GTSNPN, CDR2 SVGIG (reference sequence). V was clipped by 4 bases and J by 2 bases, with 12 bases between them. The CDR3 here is CAWTRNQGNQPQHF. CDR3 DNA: TGTGCCTGGACCCGAAACCAGGGCAATCAGCCCCAGCATTTT. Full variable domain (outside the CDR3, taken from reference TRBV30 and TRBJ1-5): SQTIHQWPATLVQPVGSPLSLECTVEGTSNPNLYWYRQAAGRGLQLLFYSVGIGQISSEVPQNLSASRPQDRQFILSSKKLLLSDSGFYLCAWTRNQGNQPQHFGDGTRLSIL.

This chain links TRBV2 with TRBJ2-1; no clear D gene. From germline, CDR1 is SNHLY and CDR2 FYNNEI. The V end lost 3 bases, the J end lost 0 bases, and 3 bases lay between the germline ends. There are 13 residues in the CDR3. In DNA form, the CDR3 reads TGTGCCAGCAGTGAGGGCTCCTACAATGAGCAGTTCTTC. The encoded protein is CASSEGSYNEQFF.

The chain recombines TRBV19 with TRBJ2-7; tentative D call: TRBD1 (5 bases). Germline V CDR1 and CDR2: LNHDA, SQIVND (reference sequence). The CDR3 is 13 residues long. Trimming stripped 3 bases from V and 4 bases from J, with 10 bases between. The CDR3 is CASSMWTNYEQYF. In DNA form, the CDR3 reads TGTGCCAGTAGTATGTGGACAAATTACGAGCAGTACTTC. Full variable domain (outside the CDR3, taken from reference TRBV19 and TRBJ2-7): DGGITQSPKYLFRKEGQNVTLSCEQNLNHDAMYWYRQDPGQGLRLIYYSQIVNDFQKGDIAEGYSVSREKKESFPLTVTSAQKNPTAFYLCASSMWTNYEQYFGPGTRLTVT.

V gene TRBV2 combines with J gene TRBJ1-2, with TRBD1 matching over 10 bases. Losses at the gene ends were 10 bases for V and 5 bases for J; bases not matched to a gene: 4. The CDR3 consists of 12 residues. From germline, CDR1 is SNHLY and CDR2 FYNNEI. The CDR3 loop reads CAIRDRGYGYTF. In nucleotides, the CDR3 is TGTGCCATCCGGGACAGGGGATATGGCTACACCTTC.

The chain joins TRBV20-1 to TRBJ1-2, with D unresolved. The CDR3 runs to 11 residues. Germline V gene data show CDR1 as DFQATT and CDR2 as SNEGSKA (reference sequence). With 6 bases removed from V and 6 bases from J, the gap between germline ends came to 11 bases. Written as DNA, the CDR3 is TGCAGTGCCCCCCTGGGCAATGGCTACACCTTC. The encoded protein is CSAPLGNGYTF.